This T cell receptor beta chain came from a study of cytomegalovirus exposure and HLA in healthy donors. Turning to the study itself: There were some 120 million unique TCR beta sequences, drawn from about 179 million T cells, in an earlier analysis.

This CDR3 has 14 amino acids. Germline CDR1 is SEHNR and CDR2 is FQNEAQ (reference sequence). Trimming removed 3 bases from V and 9 bases from J; junction bases left unmatched: 6. With regard to this clone: Its antigen is not known.

Broader study findings: Relative to equally common others, HLA-associated TCR beta chains showed greater clonal expansion in a later analysis. Altogether, 150 to 200 TCR beta chains were recorded as cytomegalovirus-associated.

Those who donated were healthy bone marrow donors. PCR was performed using 60 Vbeta and 13 Jbeta primers. Assay used: immunoSEQ multiplex PCR; TCRdb lists only in-frame clones, some missing. The sample yields under 150,000 clones, about two thirds seen once. The receptor comes from a man aged 50-60 years in good health and CMV-seropositive. Sequencing used PBMCs. The chain is built from TRBV7-9 and TRBJ2-4; 9 positions match TRBD1. The CDR3 reads CASSFGGQGGIQYF. DNA for the CDR3: TGTGCCAGCAGCTTTGGGGGACAGGGAGGCATTCAGTACTTC.